The rows below give T cell receptor beta chains drawn from one sample of a study of long-term antiretroviral therapy in people with HIV. Generated by immunoSEQ multiplex PCR, the TCRdb table keeps only in-frame clones and is missing some. The table lists tens of thousands of clones, around 83% of them singletons. Material: unsorted PBMCs, obtained approximately 2.9 years before starting antiretroviral therapy. Receptors originate from a woman aged 25 to 45 with HIV. CDR3s include the opening cysteine and the closing phenylalanine or tryptophan. Each record gives: CDR3 DNA, CDR3 protein, D gene, clone size, J gene, V gene. A D gene is named only where the DNA matches it firmly. Part of the rows lack a size; the others show once, few, many or a class for expanded clones.

cdr3_nt: TGTGCCAGCAGTTTCATATCAACTAATGAAAAACTGTTTTTT
cdr3_aa: CASSFISTNEKLFF
d_call: .
clone_size: .
j_call: TRBJ1-4
v_call: TRBV27

cdr3_nt: TGTGCCAGCAGCCCTACGGGACGCCAGACCCAGTACTTC
cdr3_aa: CASSPTGRQTQYF
d_call: .
clone_size: .
j_call: TRBJ2-5
v_call: TRBV7-9

cdr3_nt: TGTGCCAGTAGTGGCCCGGGGATCCAAGAGACCCAGTACTTC
cdr3_aa: CASSGPGIQETQYF
d_call: .
clone_size: .
j_call: TRBJ2-5
v_call: TRBV19

cdr3_nt: TGTGCCAGTAGCCCGGACGGCGGCTCTGGGGCCAACGTCCTGACTTTC
cdr3_aa: CASSPDGGSGANVLTF
d_call: .
clone_size: .
j_call: TRBJ2-6
v_call: TRBV19

cdr3_nt: TGTGCCAGTAGTATGGACAGAAGCTACGAGCAGTACTTC
cdr3_aa: CASSMDRSYEQYF
d_call: .
clone_size: few
j_call: TRBJ2-7
v_call: TRBV19

cdr3_nt: TGTGCCAGCAGCTTAGCACAGGGGGCCGCTCAGCCCCAGCATTTT
cdr3_aa: CASSLAQGAAQPQHF
d_call: TRBD1
clone_size: .
j_call: TRBJ1-5
v_call: TRBV11-3

cdr3_nt: TGTGCCAGCAGCGACGTCGTCTGGGATTCCTACGAGCAGTACTTC
cdr3_aa: CASSDVVWDSYEQYF
d_call: .
clone_size: .
j_call: TRBJ2-7
v_call: TRBV28

cdr3_nt: TGTGCCAGCAGCTTAAACCCAACAGATACGCAGTATTTT
cdr3_aa: CASSLNPTDTQYF
d_call: .
clone_size: .
j_call: TRBJ2-3
v_call: TRBV11-2

cdr3_nt: TGTGCCAGCAGGGGGAACACCGGGGAGCTGTTTTTT
cdr3_aa: CASRGNTGELFF
d_call: .
clone_size: once
j_call: TRBJ2-2
v_call: TRBV9

cdr3_nt: TGTGCCAGCAGCCGAGCCGGACAAACGAACACTGAAGCTTTCTTT
cdr3_aa: CASSRAGQTNTEAFF
d_call: .
clone_size: .
j_call: TRBJ1-1
v_call: TRBV4-2

cdr3_nt: TGTGCCAGCAGCTTGGCTCGGGAGACAGGGATCGGTGGAGACACTGAAGCTTTCTTT
cdr3_aa: CASSLARETGIGGDTEAFF
d_call: TRBD1
clone_size: .
j_call: TRBJ1-1
v_call: TRBV5-6

cdr3_nt: TGTGCCAGCAGTAACCAGGGGGATAGTGGCTACACCTTC
cdr3_aa: CASSNQGDSGYTF
d_call: TRBD1
clone_size: .
j_call: TRBJ1-2
v_call: TRBV27

cdr3_nt: TGTGCCTGGAATAGGGGACCGAACACTGAAGCTTTCTTT
cdr3_aa: CAWNRGPNTEAFF
d_call: .
clone_size: .
j_call: TRBJ1-1
v_call: TRBV30

cdr3_nt: TGTGCCAGCAGCCAAACCCTTGGGAGGAGCACAGATACGCAGTATTTT
cdr3_aa: CASSQTLGRSTDTQYF
d_call: .
clone_size: .
j_call: TRBJ2-3
v_call: TRBV14

cdr3_nt: TGCGCCAGCAGCCAAATCCGAGGGGACTATGGCTACACCTTC
cdr3_aa: CASSQIRGDYGYTF
d_call: .
clone_size: few
j_call: TRBJ1-2
v_call: TRBV5-1

cdr3_nt: TGTGCCAGCAGCCCGACAGGTGCGCGCTATGGCTACACCTTC
cdr3_aa: CASSPTGARYGYTF
d_call: .
clone_size: .
j_call: TRBJ1-2
v_call: TRBV7-9

cdr3_nt: TGCGCCAGCAGCCCACCTAACTATGGCTACACCTTC
cdr3_aa: CASSPPNYGYTF
d_call: .
clone_size: .
j_call: TRBJ1-2
v_call: TRBV4-1

cdr3_nt: TGTGCCAGCAGCTTGGGAGCGGGATGGGACACTGAAGCTTTCTTT
cdr3_aa: CASSLGAGWDTEAFF
d_call: .
clone_size: .
j_call: TRBJ1-1
v_call: TRBV5-6

cdr3_nt: TGCAGCGTTGCCCAAATGGCCGAAGAAGCTTTCTTT
cdr3_aa: CSVAQMAEEAFF
d_call: .
clone_size: .
j_call: TRBJ1-1
v_call: TRBV29-1

cdr3_nt: TGTGCCAGCAGTGAAAGGACTAGCGGCGGTGAGCAGTTCTTC
cdr3_aa: CASSERTSGGEQFF
d_call: TRBD2
clone_size: .
j_call: TRBJ2-1
v_call: TRBV2

cdr3_nt: TGTGCCACCAGCAGGCCCGAACTGTCCGGGGAGCTGTTTTTT
cdr3_aa: CATSRPELSGELFF
d_call: .
clone_size: .
j_call: TRBJ2-2
v_call: TRBV15

cdr3_nt: TGTGCTAGTGGGTGGGGGGAGACCCAGTACTTC
cdr3_aa: CASGWGETQYF
d_call: .
clone_size: few
j_call: TRBJ2-5
v_call: TRBV12-5